The T cell receptor (beta chain) under discussion was sequenced for a study of identical twins. TCRdb reanalysed the 5' RACE reads using MiXCR and keeps one entry per CDR3 protein. The data contain about 470,000 distinct CDR3 sequences, 20% to 25% of them seen just once; the ten biggest clones take up 2.9%. The germline gives CDR1 SQVTM, CDR2 ANQGSEA. This CDR3 has 16 amino acids. Trimming stripped 5 bases from V and 2 bases from J, with 19 bases between. This clonotype was seen more than once but under ten times. This sample also belongs to another study, concerning T cells expressing NK-cell markers. That report adds: Certain NKG2C+ T cell clones were expanded, and their HCMV specificity remained unclear.

V is TRBV29-1 and J is TRBJ2-1; D may be TRBD2 (7 bases). Sequencing was performed on CD4+ T cells sorted from blood. The clonotype comes from a woman aged 18-29 years in good health. CDR3 nucleotide sequence: TGCAGCGTTCGGGGGCCCAGCGGGAAGACCTACAATGAGCAGTTCTTC. As protein: CSVRGPSGKTYNEQFF.